A single sample gave rise to the 26 T cell receptor beta chains below, sequenced in a study of cytomegalovirus exposure and HLA in healthy donors (dated by TCRdb to the late 2010s). Library construction relied on the immunoSEQ multiplex PCR assay. For the multiplex PCR, a mixture combining 60 forward primers for TCR Vbeta segments and 13 reverse primers for TCR Jbeta segments was used. TCRdb took over this immuneACCESS table, retaining in-frame rearrangements with V and J assigned. Such tables are incomplete; in checked studies, under half of the missing clones stem from an unresolved V gene, and the remainder is unexplained. Here the sample has 95,000 to 150,000 clones; roughly 80% occur a single time. The ten largest account for 2.1% of the sample. The specimen sequenced was PBMCs. Receptor source: a man aged 25 to 40 in good health and CMV-seronegative.

This clone was seen more than once but under ten times. The rearrangement joins TRBV10-2 to TRBJ2-7; D is unclear. This CDR3 is built from 15 residues. V was pared by 0 bases and J by 5 bases, with 14 bases between. Germline CDR1 is WSHSY and CDR2 is SAAADI. CDR3 sequence: CASSESAATGDEQYF. CDR3 sequence (DNA): TGCGCCAGCAGTGAGTCGGCTGCCACGGGTGACGAGCAGTACTTC.

The V and J genes are TRBV10-3 and TRBJ2-6, with 12 bases aligning to TRBD1. J lost 4 bases, V lost 8 bases, and 6 bases had no gene match. Germline loops: CDR1 ENHRY, CDR2 SYGVKD. This CDR3 has 16 amino acids. The CDR3 protein is CAISGQGAQGANVLTF. CDR3 sequence (DNA): TGTGCCATCTCGGGACAGGGGGCGCAAGGGGCCAACGTCCTGACTTTC.

This clone was seen once. The V and J genes are TRBV28 and TRBJ2-3; D perhaps matches TRBD2 (5 bases). Germline CDR1 MDHEN, CDR2 SYDVKM. This CDR3 comprises 15 residues. V shed 3 bases and J shed 1 base, with 11 bases lying between them. The CDR3 sequence is CASSFRGSGTDTQYF. The CDR3 nucleotides read TGTGCCAGCAGTTTTCGAGGGAGCGGCACAGATACGCAGTATTTT.

Only a few counts were recorded for this clone. The J gene is TRBJ1-2, the V gene TRBV18; maybe TRBD1 (5 bases). V shed 2 bases and J shed 2 bases, with 9 bases lying between them. This CDR3 has 14 amino acids. Germline CDR1 and CDR2: KGHSH and LQKENI. In DNA form, the CDR3 reads TGTGCCAGCTCACCAGGGGGGGAGAACTATGGCTACACCTTC. Translated, it gives CASSPGGENYGYTF.

The rearrangement links TRBV11-2 to TRBJ2-7; D gene ambiguous. Trimming cost V 4 bases and J 0 bases, with 19 bases left between them. CDR1 and CDR2 from the germline V gene are SGHAT and FQNNGV. The CDR3 runs 17 residues. The CDR3 region is CASSSLDINAPSYEQYF. The CDR3 DNA follows: TGTGCCAGCAGCTCCTTAGATATTAACGCTCCCTCCTACGAGCAGTACTTC.

This clone was seen a single time. The chain is built from TRBV19 and TRBJ1-2; D call uncertain. Germline V gene data show CDR1 as LNHDA and CDR2 as SQIVND (reference sequence). Trimming cost V 2 bases and J 8 bases, with 9 bases left between them. There are 12 residues in the CDR3. The CDR3 DNA sequence: TGTGCCAGTAGTATACTTGGTAGCGGCTACACCTTC. It codes for CASSILGSGYTF.

The rearrangement links TRBV2 to TRBJ2-3, with a tentative D call TRBD1 (7 bases). V lost 10 bases and J 6 bases, leaving 17 bases between the germline ends. Germline lookup yields CDR1 SNHLY and CDR2 FYNNEI. The CDR3 runs 13 residues. CDR3 protein: CATWDSGGDTQYF. The CDR3 nucleotides read TGTGCCACTTGGGACAGCGGAGGGGATACGCAGTATTTT. The full variable domain, in which reference TRBV2 and TRBJ2-3 provide the parts outside the CDR3, is EPEVTQTPSHQVTQMGQEVILRCVPISNHLYFYWYRQILGQKVEFLVSFYNNEISEKSEIFDDQFSVERPDGSNFTLKIRSTKLEDSAMYFCATWDSGGDTQYFGPGTRLTVL.

In its sample, this clone was seen a few times. This rearrangement joins TRBV27 to TRBJ2-2, with D perhaps TRBD2 (5 bases). Germline CDR1 is MNHEY and CDR2 is SMNVEV (reference sequence). The V gene lost 1 base and the J gene lost 4 bases, with 10 bases spanning the gap. This CDR3 contains 15 residues. The CDR3 coding sequence is TGTGCCAGCAGTTTATTAGCGAGTGGCACCGGGGAGCTGTTTTTT. Its translation: CASSLLASGTGELFF.

The chain has TRBV18 and TRBJ1-5; D unresolved. CDR1 and CDR2 from the germline V gene are KGHSH and LQKENI. CDR3 length equals 17 residues. V shed 4 bases and J shed 4 bases, with 20 bases lying between them. The CDR3 DNA reads as TGTGCCAGCTCACTCTTCCACAGTCAAGGCCCAAATCAGCCCCAGCATTTT. Amino acids: CASSLFHSQGPNQPQHF.

V usage is TRBV5-1 and J usage is TRBJ2-7, with 8 bases fitting TRBD1. CDR3 length: 15 amino acids. V was pared by 4 bases and J by 0 bases, with 6 bases of the junction left unmatched. Germline CDR1 reads SGHRS; CDR2 reads YFSETQ. This CDR3 is CASSPRGQGSYEQYF. In DNA, the CDR3 is TGCGCCAGCAGCCCCCGAGGACAGGGCTCCTACGAGCAGTACTTC.

This chain links TRBV5-1 with TRBJ2-3; D is ambiguous. Germline V gene sequence: CDR1 SGHRS, CDR2 YFSETQ. This CDR3 contains 15 residues. V was trimmed by 0 bases and J by 0 bases, leaving 8 bases between them. The CDR3 coding sequence is TGCGCCAGCAGCTTGGAGTTTAGTAGCACAGATACGCAGTATTTT. Protein: CASSLEFSSTDTQYF.

The V gene is TRBV9, the J gene TRBJ1-1; TRBD1 might be the D (5 bases). V lost 2 bases to trimming and J lost 1 base, with 9 bases between them. This CDR3 is 14 amino acids long. The germline CDR1 and CDR2 sequences are SGDLS and YYNGEE. The CDR3 DNA follows: TGTGCCAGCAGCGTGGGACTTTCGAACACTGAAGCTTTCTTT. It is translated as CASSVGLSNTEAFF.

V gene TRBV7-8 combines with J gene TRBJ2-1; 10 nucleotides align to TRBD1. The CDR3 sequence is 16 residues long. The V gene's germline CDR1 is SGHVS and CDR2 FQNEAQ. V dropped 2 bases and J dropped 4; count of bases not matched to a gene: 5. The CDR3 DNA follows: TGTGCCAGCAGCTTACCAGACAGGGGGCTTTACAATGAGCAGTTCTTC. Its translation: CASSLPDRGLYNEQFF.

The chain uses TRBV28 and TRBJ1-1; tentatively, D is TRBD1 (5 bases). Trimming stripped 5 bases from V and 5 bases from J, with 21 bases between. The CDR3 spans 16 residues. Germline V lookup: CDR1 MDHEN, CDR2 SYDVKM. The CDR3 nucleotides are TGTGCCAGCAGTAAAGGGTTGCAGGGCCCCTGGACTGAAGCTTTCTTT. The encoded protein is CASSKGLQGPWTEAFF.

This clone was detected a few times. The chain is built from TRBV25-1 and TRBJ2-7; no clear D. The CDR3 is 11 residues long. V lost 4 bases and J lost 5, with 6 bases in between. Germline assignment: CDR1 MGHDK and CDR2 SYGVNS. For the CDR3, the DNA is TGTGCCAGCAGTGTGGAGAACGAGCAGTACTTC. Encoded protein: CASSVENEQYF.

The V call is TRBV5-4, the J call TRBJ2-6; unclear D gene. Germline V gives CDR1 SGHNT, CDR2 YYREEE (reference sequence). Deletions cut 4 bases from V and 0 bases from J, with 5 bases between. The CDR3 consists of 14 residues. The CDR3 DNA reads as TGTGCCAGCAGCCGGGTCTCTGGGGCCAACGTCCTGACTTTC. It codes for CASSRVSGANVLTF.

This clone was picked up one time. This chain connects TRBV28 to TRBJ2-2; unclear D gene. V was shortened by 6 bases and J by 0 bases, with 11 bases between the two germline ends. This CDR3 contains 15 residues. CDR1 MDHEN and CDR2 SYDVKM come from the germline V gene. CDR3: CASSETSANTGELFF. The CDR3, as DNA: TGTGCCAGCAGCGAGACGAGCGCGAACACCGGGGAGCTGTTTTTT.

The chain links TRBV7-8 to TRBJ2-7; 9 positions match TRBD1. With V trimmed by 2 bases and J by 1 base, 12 bases remained unmatched. The CDR3 length is 18 residues. The V gene's germline CDR1 is SGHVS and CDR2 FQNEAQ. CDR3 bases: TGTGCCAGCAGCTTACGGTTTTTAGGGACAGGGTCGTCCTACGAGCAGTACTTC. Its translation: CASSLRFLGTGSSYEQYF. Filled out from reference TRBV7-8 and TRBJ2-7, the complete variable domain reads GAGVSQSPRYKVAKRGQDVALRCDPISGHVSLFWYQQALGQGPEFLTYFQNEAQLDKSGLPSDRFFAERPEGSVSTLKIQRTQQEDSAVYLCASSLRFLGTGSSYEQYFGPGTRLTVT.

The J gene is TRBJ1-1, the V gene TRBV5-6, with TRBD1 identical over 10 bases. Germline loops: CDR1 SGHDT, CDR2 YYEEEE. Trimming at V came to 0 bases and at J to 3 bases, leaving 2 bases not matched to a gene. The CDR3 totals 15 residues. CDR3 residues: CASSLGQGAHTEAFF. Written as DNA, the CDR3 is TGTGCCAGCAGCTTGGGACAGGGGGCACACACTGAAGCTTTCTTT.

This chain connects TRBV4-3 to TRBJ2-2, with D possibly TRBD2 on 6 matching bases. Trimming took 0 bases from V and 1 from J, leaving 12 bases between them. The germline CDR1 and CDR2 sequences are LGHNA and YSLEER. CDR3 length equals 17 residues. CDR3 amino acids: CASSQDGQGLNTGELFF. The CDR3 coding sequence is TGCGCCAGCAGCCAAGACGGGCAGGGACTGAACACCGGGGAGCTGTTTTTT.

CDR3 sequence reads: CASKGRGNEKLFF. DNA of the CDR3: TGTGCCAGCAAAGGGAGGGGGAATGAAAAACTGTTTTTT. V is TRBV6-5 and J is TRBJ1-4, with TRBD1 as a possible D gene (6 bases). In germline, CDR1 is MNHEY, CDR2 SVGAGI. The CDR3 spans 13 residues. V was cut by 7 bases and J by 5 bases, with 11 bases left in between.

The V call is TRBV2, the J call TRBJ1-2, with 11 bases aligning to TRBD1. The V gene's germline CDR1 is SNHLY and CDR2 FYNNEI. The CDR3 runs 14 residues. V lost 5 bases, J lost 2 bases, and 1 base stayed unmatched. For the CDR3, the DNA is TGTGCCAGCAGTCGGGACAGGGGGAACTATGGCTACACCTTC. This translates into CASSRDRGNYGYTF.

This chain connects TRBV10-3 to TRBJ2-7; D is perhaps TRBD2 (6 bases). The CDR3 loop spans 14 amino acids. Trimming stripped 0 bases from V and 6 bases from J, with 12 bases between. The germline V gene has CDR1 ENHRY and CDR2 SYGVKD. In DNA form, the CDR3 reads TGTGCCATCAGTGAGTCGACTAGTGCTTCCGAGCAGTACTTC. Residues: CAISESTSASEQYF.

V and J are TRBV5-5 and TRBJ1-2; D might be TRBD1 (5 bases). The CDR3 is 15 residues long. Germline CDR1 reads SGHKS; CDR2 reads YYEKEE (reference sequence). V lost 0 bases, J lost 3 bases, and 12 bases lay in between. CDR3 bases: TGTGCCAGCAGCTTGGCTGGCAGGGATTACTATGGCTACACCTTC. It yields the protein CASSLAGRDYYGYTF.

The V call is TRBV7-6, the J call TRBJ2-7, with D tentatively TRBD2 (6 bases). The CDR3 sequence is 15 residues long. The germline V gene encodes CDR1 SGHVS and CDR2 FNYEAQ. V was cut by 5 bases and J by 3 bases, with 17 bases left in between. Here the CDR3 DNA reads TGTGCCAGCAGCCTCCAGGCCGGGGGACTCTACGAGCAGTACTTC. Residues: CASSLQAGGLYEQYF.

The chain is built from TRBV9 and TRBJ2-5; 7 nucleotides agree with TRBD2. V lost 4 bases to trimming and J lost 5 bases; unmatched junction nucleotides: 14. The V gene's germline CDR1 is SGDLS and CDR2 YYNGEE. The CDR3 sequence is 16 residues long. The CDR3 bases are TGTGCCAGCAGCCCGGAGCGGGGCCTCATAAAGGAGACCCAGTACTTC. Its protein product is CASSPERGLIKETQYF.